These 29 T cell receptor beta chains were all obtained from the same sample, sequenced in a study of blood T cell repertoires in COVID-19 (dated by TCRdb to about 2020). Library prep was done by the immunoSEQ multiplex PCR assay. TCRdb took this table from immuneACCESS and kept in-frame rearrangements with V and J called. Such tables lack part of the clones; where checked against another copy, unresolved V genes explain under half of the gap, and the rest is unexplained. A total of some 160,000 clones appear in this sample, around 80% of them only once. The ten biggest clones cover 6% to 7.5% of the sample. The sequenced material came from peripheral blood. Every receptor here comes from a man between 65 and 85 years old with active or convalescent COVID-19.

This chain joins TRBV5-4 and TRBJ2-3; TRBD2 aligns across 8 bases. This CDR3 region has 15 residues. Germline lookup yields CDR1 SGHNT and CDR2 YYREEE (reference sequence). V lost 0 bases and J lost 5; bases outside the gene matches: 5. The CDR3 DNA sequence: TGTGCCAGCAGCTTGGCGGGAGGGTTCGGAGATACGCAGTATTTT. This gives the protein CASSLAGGFGDTQYF.

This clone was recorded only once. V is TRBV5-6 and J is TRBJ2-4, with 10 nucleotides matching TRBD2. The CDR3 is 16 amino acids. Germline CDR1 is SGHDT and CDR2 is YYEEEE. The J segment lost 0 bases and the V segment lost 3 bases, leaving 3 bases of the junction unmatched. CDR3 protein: CASSSLAGGAKNIQYF. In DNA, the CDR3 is TGTGCCAGCAGCTCATTAGCGGGAGGAGCCAAAAACATTCAGTACTTC.

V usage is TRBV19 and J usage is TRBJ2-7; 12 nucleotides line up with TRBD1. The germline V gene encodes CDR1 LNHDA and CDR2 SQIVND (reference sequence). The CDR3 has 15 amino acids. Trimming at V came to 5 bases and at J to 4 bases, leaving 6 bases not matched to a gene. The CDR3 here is CASSAGTGGKYEQYF. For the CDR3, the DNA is TGTGCCAGTAGTGCCGGGACAGGGGGCAAATACGAGCAGTACTTC.

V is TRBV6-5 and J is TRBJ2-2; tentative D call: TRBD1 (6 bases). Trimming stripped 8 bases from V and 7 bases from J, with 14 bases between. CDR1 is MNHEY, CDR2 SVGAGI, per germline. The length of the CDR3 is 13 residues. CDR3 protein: CASGKGVVGELFF. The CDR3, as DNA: TGTGCCAGCGGGAAGGGGGTAGTCGGGGAGCTGTTTTTT.

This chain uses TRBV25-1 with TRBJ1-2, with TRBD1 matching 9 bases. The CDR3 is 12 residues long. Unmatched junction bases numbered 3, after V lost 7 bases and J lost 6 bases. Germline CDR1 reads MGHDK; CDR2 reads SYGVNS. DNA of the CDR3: TGTGCCAGCATGGACAGGGGCCATGGCTACACCTTC. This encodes CASMDRGHGYTF.

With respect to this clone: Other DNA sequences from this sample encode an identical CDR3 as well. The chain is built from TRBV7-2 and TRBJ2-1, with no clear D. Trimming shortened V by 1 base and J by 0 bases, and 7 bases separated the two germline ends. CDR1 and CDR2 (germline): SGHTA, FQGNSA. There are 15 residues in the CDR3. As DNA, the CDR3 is TGTGCCAGCAGCTTAGAAGCGAGCTCCTACAATGAGCAGTTCTTC. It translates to CASSLEASSYNEQFF.

The CDR3, as DNA: TGTGCCAGCAGCTCCCGCCAGGGCGAGACCCAGTACTTC. It codes for CASSSRQGETQYF. V and J are TRBV5-6 and TRBJ2-5, with D possibly being TRBD1 (5 bases). The V end was cut by 3 bases, the J end by 5 bases, with 11 bases between. The CDR3 runs 13 residues. Germline V gene data show CDR1 as SGHDT and CDR2 as YYEEEE.

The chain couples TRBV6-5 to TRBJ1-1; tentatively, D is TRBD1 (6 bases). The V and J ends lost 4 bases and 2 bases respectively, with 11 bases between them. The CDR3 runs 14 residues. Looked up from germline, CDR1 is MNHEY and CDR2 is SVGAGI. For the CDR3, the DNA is TGTGCCAGCAGTTCCTGGACAGATAACACTGAAGCTTTCTTT. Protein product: CASSSWTDNTEAFF.

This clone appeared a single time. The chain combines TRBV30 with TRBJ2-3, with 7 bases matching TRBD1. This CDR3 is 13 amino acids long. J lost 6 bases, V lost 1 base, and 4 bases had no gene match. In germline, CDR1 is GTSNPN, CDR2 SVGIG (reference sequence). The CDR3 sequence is CAWSDQGVDTQYF. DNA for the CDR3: TGTGCCTGGAGTGATCAGGGGGTTGATACGCAGTATTTT.

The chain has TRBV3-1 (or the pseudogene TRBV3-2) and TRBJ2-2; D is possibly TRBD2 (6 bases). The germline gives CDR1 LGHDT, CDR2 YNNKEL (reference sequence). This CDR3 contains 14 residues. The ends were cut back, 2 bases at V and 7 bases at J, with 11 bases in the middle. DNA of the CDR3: TGTGCCAGCAGCCAACGTACTAGCCACGGGGAGCTGTTTTTT. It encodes CASSQRTSHGELFF.

For the CDR3, the DNA is TGCGCCAGCAGTCAAACCCCGGGACAGGGATTTCCCTACGAGCAGTACTTC. This encodes CASSQTPGQGFPYEQYF. The rearrangement links TRBV23-1 to TRBJ2-7; 9 bases map to TRBD1. TRBV23-1 is an ORF for which the function is uncertain. This CDR3 comprises 17 residues. Unmatched junction bases numbered 10, after V lost 2 bases and J lost 2 bases.

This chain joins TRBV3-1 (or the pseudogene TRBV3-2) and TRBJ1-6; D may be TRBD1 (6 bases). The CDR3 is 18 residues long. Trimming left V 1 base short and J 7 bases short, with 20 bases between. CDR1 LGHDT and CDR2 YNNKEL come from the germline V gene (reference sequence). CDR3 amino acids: CASSQVPPGAGLNSPLHF. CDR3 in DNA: TGTGCCAGCAGCCAAGTCCCCCCAGGGGCCGGTCTCAATTCACCCCTCCACTTT.

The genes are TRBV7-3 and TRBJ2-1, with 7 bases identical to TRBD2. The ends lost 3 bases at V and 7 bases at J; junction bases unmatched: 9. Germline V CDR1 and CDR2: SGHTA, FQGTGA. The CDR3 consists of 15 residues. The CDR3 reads CASSFEAGVGNEQFF. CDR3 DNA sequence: TGTGCCAGCAGCTTCGAGGCGGGAGTAGGAAATGAGCAGTTCTTC.

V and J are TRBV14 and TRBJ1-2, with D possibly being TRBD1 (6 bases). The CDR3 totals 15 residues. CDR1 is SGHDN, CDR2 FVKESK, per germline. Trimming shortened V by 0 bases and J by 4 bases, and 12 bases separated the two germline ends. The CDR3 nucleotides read TGTGCCAGCAGCCAAGATCGAGGGGGACCCTATGGCTACACCTTC. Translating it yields CASSQDRGGPYGYTF.

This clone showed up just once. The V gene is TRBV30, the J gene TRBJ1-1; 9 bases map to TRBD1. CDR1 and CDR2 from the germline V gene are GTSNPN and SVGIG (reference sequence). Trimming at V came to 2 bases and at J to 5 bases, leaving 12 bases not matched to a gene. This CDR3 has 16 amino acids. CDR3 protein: CAWSTGTGRWGTEAFF. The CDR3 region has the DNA TGTGCCTGGAGTACGGGGACAGGGAGGTGGGGGACTGAAGCTTTCTTT.

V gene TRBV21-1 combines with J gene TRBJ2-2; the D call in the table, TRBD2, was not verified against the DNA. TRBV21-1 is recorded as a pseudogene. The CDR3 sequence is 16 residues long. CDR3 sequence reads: CASSKEAAENTGELFF. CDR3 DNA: TGTGCCAGCAGCAAAGAGGCCGCGGAGAACACCGGGGAGCTGTTTTTT.

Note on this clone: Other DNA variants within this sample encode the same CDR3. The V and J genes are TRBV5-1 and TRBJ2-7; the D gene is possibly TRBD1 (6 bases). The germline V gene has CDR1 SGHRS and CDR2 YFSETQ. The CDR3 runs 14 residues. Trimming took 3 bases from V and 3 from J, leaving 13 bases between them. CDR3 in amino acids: CASSSQGGLYEQYF. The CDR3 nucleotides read TGCGCCAGCAGCTCACAGGGCGGGCTCTACGAGCAGTACTTC. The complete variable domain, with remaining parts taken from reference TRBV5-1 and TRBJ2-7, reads KAGVTQTPRYLIKTRGQQVTLSCSPISGHRSVSWYQQTPGQGLQFLFEYFSETQRNKGNFPGRFSGRQFSNSRSEMNVSTLELGDSALYLCASSSQGGLYEQYFGPGTRLTVT.

The CDR3 DNA reads as TGTGCCATCAGTACTGCGGGAGGGCATACAGATACGCAGTATTTT. Translating it yields CAISTAGGHTDTQYF. The chain carries TRBV10-3 and TRBJ2-3, with 9 bases aligning to TRBD2. CDR3 length: 15 residues. From germline, CDR1 is ENHRY and CDR2 SYGVKD. The V gene end was trimmed by 5 bases and the J gene end by 3 bases; junction bases not matched to a gene: 6.

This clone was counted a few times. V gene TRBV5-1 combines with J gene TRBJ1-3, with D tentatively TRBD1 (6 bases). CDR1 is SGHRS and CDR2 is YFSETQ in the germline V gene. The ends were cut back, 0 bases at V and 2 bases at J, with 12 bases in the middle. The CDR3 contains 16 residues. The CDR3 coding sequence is TGCGCCAGCAGCTTGGCCGATTCAGGGGCTGGAAACACCATATATTTT. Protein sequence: CASSLADSGAGNTIYF.

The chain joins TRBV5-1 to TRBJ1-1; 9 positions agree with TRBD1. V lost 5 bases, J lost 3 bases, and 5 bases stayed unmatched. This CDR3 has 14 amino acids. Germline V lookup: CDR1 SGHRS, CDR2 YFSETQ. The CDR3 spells CASSQQGADTEAFF. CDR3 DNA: TGCGCCAGCAGTCAACAGGGGGCTGACACTGAAGCTTTCTTT.

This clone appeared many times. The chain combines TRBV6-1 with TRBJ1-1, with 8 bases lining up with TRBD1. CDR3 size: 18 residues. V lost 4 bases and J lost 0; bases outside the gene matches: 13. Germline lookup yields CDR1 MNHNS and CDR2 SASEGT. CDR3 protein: CASSAWTRTGLMNTEAFF. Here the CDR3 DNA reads TGTGCCAGCAGTGCCTGGACGAGGACAGGGCTGATGAACACTGAAGCTTTCTTT.

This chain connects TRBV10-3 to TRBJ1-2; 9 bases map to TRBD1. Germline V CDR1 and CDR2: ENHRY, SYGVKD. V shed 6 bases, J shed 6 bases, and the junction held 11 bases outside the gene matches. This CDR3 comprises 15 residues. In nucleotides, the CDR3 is TGTGCCATCAGGGCGACCCGGACAGGGGTGGATGGCTACACCTTC. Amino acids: CAIRATRTGVDGYTF.

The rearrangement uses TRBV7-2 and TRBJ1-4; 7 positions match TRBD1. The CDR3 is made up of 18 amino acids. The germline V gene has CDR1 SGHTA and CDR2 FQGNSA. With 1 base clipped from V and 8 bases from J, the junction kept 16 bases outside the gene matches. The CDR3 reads CASSLEGAKASTYEKLFF. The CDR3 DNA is TGTGCCAGCAGCTTAGAGGGGGCAAAGGCGAGTACGTACGAAAAACTGTTTTTT.

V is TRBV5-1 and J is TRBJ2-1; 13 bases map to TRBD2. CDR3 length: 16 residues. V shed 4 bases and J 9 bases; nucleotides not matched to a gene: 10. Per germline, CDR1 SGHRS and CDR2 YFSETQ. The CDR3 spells CASSPEGLAGWTEQFF. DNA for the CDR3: TGCGCCAGCAGCCCGGAGGGACTAGCGGGGTGGACTGAGCAGTTCTTC. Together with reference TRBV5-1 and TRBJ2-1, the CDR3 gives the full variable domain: KAGVTQTPRYLIKTRGQQVTLSCSPISGHRSVSWYQQTPGQGLQFLFEYFSETQRNKGNFPGRFSGRQFSNSRSEMNVSTLELGDSALYLCASSPEGLAGWTEQFFGPGTRLTVL.

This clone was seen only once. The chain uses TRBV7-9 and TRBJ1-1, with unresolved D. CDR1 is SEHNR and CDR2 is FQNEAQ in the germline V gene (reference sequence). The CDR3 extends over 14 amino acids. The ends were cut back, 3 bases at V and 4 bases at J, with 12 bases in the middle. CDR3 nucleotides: TGTGCCAGCAGCTTCAGCTCGGCGGGCACTGAAGCTTTCTTT. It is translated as CASSFSSAGTEAFF.

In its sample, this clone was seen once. The DNA of the CDR3 is TGTGCCAGCAGTGAAATTCCGGCAGGGAATGGCTACACCTTC. Encoded protein: CASSEIPAGNGYTF. This sequence joins TRBV2 and TRBJ1-2; possible D gene TRBD1, 5 bases. Germline V gene sequence: CDR1 SNHLY, CDR2 FYNNEI. V gave up 2 bases and J gave up 6 bases, with 13 bases separating them. The CDR3 is 14 amino acids.

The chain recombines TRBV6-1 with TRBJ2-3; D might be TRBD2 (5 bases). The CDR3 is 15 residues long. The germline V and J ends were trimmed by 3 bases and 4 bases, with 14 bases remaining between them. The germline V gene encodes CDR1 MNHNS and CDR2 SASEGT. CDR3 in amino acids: CASSDPAGRADTQYF. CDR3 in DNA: TGTGCCAGCAGTGATCCCGCGGGCCGGGCAGATACGCAGTATTTT.

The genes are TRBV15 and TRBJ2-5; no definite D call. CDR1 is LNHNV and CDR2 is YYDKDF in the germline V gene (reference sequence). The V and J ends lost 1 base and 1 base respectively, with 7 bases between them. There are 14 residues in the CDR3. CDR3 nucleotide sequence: TGTGCCACCAGCAGAGGGGCAGTCCAAGAGACCCAGTACTTC. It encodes CATSRGAVQETQYF.

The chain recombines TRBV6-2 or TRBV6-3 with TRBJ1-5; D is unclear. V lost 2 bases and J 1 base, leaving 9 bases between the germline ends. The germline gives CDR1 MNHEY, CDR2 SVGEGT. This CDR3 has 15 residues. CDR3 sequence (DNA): TGTGCCAGCAGTTACATGGGCCCCAGCAATCAGCCCCAGCATTTT. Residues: CASSYMGPSNQPQHF.